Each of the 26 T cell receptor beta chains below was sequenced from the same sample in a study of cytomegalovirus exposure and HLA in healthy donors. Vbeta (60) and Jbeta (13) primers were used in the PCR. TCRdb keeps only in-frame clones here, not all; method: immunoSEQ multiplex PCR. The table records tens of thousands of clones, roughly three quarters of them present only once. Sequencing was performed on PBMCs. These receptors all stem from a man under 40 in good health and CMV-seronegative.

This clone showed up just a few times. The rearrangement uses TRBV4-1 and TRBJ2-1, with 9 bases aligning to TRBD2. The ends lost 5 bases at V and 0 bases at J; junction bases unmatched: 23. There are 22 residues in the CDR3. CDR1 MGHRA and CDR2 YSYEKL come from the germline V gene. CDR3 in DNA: TGCGCCAGCAGCTACCGACTGTCGGGGGGCGCGGGGGGGGTAAGCTCCTACAATGAGCAGTTCTTC. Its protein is CASSYRLSGGAGGVSSYNEQFF.

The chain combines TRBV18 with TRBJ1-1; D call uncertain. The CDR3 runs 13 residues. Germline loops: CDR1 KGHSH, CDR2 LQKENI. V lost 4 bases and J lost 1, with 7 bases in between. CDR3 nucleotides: TGTGCCAGCTCACTCCGACAGAACACTGAAGCTTTCTTT. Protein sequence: CASSLRQNTEAFF.

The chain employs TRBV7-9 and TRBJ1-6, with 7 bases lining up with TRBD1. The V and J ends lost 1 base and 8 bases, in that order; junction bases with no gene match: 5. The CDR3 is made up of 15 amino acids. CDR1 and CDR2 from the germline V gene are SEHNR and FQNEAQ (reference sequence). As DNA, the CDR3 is TGTGCCAGCAGCTTAGAGGGACAGAAGGATTCACCCCTCCACTTT. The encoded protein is CASSLEGQKDSPLHF.

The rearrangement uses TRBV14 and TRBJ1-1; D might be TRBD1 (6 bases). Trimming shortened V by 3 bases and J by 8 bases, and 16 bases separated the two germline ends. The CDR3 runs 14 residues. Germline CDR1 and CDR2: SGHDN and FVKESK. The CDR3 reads CASSQRGGAREAFF. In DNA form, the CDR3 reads TGTGCCAGCAGCCAGAGGGGGGGGGCGAGGGAAGCTTTCTTT.

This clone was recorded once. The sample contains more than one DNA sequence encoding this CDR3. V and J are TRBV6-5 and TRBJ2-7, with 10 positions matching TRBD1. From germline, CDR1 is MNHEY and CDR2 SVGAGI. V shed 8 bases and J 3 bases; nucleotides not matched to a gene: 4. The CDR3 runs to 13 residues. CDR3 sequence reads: CASSRDRGYEQYF. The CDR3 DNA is TGTGCCAGCTCCCGGGACAGGGGCTACGAGCAGTACTTC.

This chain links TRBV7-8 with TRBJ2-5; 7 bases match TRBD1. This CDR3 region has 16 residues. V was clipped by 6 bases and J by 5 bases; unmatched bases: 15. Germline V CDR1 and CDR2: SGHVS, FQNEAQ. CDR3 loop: CASRPDRDVEGETQYF. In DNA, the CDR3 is TGTGCCAGCAGGCCCGACAGGGACGTTGAGGGGGAGACCCAGTACTTC.

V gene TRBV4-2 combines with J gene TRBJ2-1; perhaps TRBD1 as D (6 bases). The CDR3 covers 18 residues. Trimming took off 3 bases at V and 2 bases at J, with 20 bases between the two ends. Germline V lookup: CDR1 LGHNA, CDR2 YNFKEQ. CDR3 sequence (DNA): TGTGCCAGCAGCCAGTTCACAGGGATGAGCGGCCCCTACAATGAGCAGTTCTTC. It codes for CASSQFTGMSGPYNEQFF.

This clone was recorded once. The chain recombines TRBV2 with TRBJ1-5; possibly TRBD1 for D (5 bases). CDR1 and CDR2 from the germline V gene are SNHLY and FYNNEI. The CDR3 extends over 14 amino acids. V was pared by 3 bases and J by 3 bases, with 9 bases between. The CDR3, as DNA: TGTGCCAGCAGTGATCAGGGAAACAATCAGCCCCAGCATTTT. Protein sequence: CASSDQGNNQPQHF. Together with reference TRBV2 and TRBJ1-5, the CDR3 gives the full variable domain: EPEVTQTPSHQVTQMGQEVILRCVPISNHLYFYWYRQILGQKVEFLVSFYNNEISEKSEIFDDQFSVERPDGSNFTLKIRSTKLEDSAMYFCASSDQGNNQPQHFGDGTRLSIL.

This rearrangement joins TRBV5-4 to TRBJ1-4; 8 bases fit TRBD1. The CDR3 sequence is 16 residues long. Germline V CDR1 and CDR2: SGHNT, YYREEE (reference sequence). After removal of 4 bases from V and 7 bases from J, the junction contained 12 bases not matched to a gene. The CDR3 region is CASSDLQGARGEKLFF. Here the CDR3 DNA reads TGTGCCAGCAGCGATTTGCAGGGGGCGCGGGGTGAAAAACTGTTTTTT. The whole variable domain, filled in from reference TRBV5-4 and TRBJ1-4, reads ETGVTQSPTHLIKTRGQQVTLRCSSQSGHNTVSWYQQALGQGPQFIFQYYREEENGRGNFPPRFSGLQFPNYSSELNVNALELDDSALYLCASSDLQGARGEKLFFGSGTQLSVL.

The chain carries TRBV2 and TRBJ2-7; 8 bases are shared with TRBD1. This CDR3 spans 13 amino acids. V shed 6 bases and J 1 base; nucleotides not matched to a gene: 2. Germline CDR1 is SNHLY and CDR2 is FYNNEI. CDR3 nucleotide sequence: TGTGCCAGCAGCGACAGGGGTTCCTACGAGCAGTACTTC. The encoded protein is CASSDRGSYEQYF.

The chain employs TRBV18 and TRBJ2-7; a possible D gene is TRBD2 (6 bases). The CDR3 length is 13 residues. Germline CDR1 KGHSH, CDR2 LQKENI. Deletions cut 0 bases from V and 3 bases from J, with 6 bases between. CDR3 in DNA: TGTGCCAGCTCACCACCGGGAGGCTACGAGCAGTACTTC. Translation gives CASSPPGGYEQYF.

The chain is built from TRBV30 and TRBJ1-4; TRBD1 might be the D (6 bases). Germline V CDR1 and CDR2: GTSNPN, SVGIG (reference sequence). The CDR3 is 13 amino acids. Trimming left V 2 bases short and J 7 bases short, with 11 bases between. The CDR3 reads CAWSKKQGEKLFF. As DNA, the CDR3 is TGTGCCTGGAGTAAGAAACAGGGTGAAAAACTGTTTTTT.

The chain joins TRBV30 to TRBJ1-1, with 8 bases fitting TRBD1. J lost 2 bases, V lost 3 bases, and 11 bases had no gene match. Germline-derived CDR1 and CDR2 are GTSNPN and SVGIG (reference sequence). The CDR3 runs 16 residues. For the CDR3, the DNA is TGTGCCTGGAGGATAGAGTTAGGACAGGGTAACACTGAAGCTTTCTTT. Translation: CAWRIELGQGNTEAFF.

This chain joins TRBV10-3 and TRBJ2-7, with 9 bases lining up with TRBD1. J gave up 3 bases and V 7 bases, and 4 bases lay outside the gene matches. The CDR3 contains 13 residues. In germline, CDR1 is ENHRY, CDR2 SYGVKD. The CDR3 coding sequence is TGTGCCATCAAGGGGGGACAGGGCTACGAGCAGTACTTC. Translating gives CAIKGGQGYEQYF.

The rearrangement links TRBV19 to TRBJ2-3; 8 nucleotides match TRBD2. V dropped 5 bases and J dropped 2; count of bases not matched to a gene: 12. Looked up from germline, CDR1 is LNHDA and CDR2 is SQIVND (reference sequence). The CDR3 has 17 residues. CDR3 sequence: CASSSRAREGLTDTQYF. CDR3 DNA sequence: TGTGCCAGTAGTTCCCGGGCTCGGGAGGGGCTCACAGATACGCAGTATTTT.

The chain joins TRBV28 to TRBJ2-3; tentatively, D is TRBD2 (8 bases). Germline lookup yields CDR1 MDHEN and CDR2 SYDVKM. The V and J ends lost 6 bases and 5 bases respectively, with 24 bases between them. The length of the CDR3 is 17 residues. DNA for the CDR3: TGTGCCAGCAGCTTGGCTGCGGGGGGAGGACAGGAAGATACGCAGTATTTT. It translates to CASSLAAGGGQEDTQYF.

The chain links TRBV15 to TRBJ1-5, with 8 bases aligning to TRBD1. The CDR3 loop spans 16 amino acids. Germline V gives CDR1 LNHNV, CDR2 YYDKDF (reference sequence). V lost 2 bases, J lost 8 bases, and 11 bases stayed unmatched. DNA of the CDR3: TGTGCCACCAGCAGAATAAGGACAGGGAGTAGGGAGCCCCAGCATTTT. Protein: CATSRIRTGSREPQHF.

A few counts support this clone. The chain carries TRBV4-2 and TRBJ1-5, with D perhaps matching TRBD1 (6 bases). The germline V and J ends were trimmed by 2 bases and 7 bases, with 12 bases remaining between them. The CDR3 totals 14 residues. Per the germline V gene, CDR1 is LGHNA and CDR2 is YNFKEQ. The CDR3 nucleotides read TGTGCCAGCAGCCAACTTACAGGGCACCAGCCCCAGCATTTT. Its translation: CASSQLTGHQPQHF.

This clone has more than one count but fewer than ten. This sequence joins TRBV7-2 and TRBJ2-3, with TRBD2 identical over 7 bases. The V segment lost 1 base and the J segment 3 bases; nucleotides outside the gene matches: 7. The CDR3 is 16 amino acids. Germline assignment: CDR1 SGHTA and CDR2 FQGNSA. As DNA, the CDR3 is TGTGCCAGCAGCTTAGTAGCGGCGGGGGTTACAGATACGCAGTATTTT. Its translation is CASSLVAAGVTDTQYF.

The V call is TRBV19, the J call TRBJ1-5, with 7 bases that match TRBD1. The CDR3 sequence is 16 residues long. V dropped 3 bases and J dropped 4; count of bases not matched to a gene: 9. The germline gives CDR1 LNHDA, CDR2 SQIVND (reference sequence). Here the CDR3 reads CASSIDGAGGNQPQHF. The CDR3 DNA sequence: TGTGCCAGTAGTATTGACGGGGCAGGGGGAAATCAGCCCCAGCATTTT.

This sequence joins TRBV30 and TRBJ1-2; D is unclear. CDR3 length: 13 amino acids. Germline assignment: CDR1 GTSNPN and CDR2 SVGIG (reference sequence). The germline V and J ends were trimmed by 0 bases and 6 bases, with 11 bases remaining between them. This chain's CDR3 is CAWSVSPGNGYTF. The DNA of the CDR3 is TGTGCCTGGAGTGTAAGTCCAGGTAATGGCTACACCTTC.

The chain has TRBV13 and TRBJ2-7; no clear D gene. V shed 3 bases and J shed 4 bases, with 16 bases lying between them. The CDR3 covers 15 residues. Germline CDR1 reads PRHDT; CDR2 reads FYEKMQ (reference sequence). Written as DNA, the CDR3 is TGTGCCAGCAGCTTTCGGGTTTTAGTTCGTTACGAGCAGTACTTC. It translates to CASSFRVLVRYEQYF.

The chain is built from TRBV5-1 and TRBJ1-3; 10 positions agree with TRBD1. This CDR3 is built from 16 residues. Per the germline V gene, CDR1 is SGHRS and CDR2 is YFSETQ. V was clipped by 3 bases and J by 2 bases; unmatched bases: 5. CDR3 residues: CASSWGTGEAGNTIYF. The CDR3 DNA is TGCGCCAGCAGCTGGGGGACAGGGGAGGCTGGAAACACCATATATTTT.

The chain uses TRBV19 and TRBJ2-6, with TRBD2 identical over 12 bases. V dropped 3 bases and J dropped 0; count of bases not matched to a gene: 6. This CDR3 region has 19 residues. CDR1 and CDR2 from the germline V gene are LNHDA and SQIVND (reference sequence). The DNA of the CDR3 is TGTGCCAGTAGTATGGGGCTAGCGGGGGGGAACTCTGGGGCCAACGTCCTGACTTTC. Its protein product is CASSMGLAGGNSGANVLTF.

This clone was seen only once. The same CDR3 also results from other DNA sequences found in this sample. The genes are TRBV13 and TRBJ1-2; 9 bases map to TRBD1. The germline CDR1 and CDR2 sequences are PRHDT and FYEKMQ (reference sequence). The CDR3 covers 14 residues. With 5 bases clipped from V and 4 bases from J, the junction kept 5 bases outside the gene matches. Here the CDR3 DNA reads TGTGCCAGCAGCGTCGGGACAGGGCTCTATGGCTACACCTTC. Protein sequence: CASSVGTGLYGYTF. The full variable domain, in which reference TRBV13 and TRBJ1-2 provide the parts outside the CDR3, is AAGVIQSPRHLIKEKRETATLKCYPIPRHDTVYWYQQGPGQDPQFLISFYEKMQSDKGSIPDRFSAQQFSDYHSELNMSSLELGDSALYFCASSVGTGLYGYTFGSGTRLTVV.

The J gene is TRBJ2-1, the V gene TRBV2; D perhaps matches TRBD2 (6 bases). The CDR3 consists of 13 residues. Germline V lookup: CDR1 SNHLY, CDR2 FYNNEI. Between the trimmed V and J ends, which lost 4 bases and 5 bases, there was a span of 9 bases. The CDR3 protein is CASSGTINNEQFF. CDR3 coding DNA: TGTGCCAGCAGTGGGACTATCAACAATGAGCAGTTCTTC.